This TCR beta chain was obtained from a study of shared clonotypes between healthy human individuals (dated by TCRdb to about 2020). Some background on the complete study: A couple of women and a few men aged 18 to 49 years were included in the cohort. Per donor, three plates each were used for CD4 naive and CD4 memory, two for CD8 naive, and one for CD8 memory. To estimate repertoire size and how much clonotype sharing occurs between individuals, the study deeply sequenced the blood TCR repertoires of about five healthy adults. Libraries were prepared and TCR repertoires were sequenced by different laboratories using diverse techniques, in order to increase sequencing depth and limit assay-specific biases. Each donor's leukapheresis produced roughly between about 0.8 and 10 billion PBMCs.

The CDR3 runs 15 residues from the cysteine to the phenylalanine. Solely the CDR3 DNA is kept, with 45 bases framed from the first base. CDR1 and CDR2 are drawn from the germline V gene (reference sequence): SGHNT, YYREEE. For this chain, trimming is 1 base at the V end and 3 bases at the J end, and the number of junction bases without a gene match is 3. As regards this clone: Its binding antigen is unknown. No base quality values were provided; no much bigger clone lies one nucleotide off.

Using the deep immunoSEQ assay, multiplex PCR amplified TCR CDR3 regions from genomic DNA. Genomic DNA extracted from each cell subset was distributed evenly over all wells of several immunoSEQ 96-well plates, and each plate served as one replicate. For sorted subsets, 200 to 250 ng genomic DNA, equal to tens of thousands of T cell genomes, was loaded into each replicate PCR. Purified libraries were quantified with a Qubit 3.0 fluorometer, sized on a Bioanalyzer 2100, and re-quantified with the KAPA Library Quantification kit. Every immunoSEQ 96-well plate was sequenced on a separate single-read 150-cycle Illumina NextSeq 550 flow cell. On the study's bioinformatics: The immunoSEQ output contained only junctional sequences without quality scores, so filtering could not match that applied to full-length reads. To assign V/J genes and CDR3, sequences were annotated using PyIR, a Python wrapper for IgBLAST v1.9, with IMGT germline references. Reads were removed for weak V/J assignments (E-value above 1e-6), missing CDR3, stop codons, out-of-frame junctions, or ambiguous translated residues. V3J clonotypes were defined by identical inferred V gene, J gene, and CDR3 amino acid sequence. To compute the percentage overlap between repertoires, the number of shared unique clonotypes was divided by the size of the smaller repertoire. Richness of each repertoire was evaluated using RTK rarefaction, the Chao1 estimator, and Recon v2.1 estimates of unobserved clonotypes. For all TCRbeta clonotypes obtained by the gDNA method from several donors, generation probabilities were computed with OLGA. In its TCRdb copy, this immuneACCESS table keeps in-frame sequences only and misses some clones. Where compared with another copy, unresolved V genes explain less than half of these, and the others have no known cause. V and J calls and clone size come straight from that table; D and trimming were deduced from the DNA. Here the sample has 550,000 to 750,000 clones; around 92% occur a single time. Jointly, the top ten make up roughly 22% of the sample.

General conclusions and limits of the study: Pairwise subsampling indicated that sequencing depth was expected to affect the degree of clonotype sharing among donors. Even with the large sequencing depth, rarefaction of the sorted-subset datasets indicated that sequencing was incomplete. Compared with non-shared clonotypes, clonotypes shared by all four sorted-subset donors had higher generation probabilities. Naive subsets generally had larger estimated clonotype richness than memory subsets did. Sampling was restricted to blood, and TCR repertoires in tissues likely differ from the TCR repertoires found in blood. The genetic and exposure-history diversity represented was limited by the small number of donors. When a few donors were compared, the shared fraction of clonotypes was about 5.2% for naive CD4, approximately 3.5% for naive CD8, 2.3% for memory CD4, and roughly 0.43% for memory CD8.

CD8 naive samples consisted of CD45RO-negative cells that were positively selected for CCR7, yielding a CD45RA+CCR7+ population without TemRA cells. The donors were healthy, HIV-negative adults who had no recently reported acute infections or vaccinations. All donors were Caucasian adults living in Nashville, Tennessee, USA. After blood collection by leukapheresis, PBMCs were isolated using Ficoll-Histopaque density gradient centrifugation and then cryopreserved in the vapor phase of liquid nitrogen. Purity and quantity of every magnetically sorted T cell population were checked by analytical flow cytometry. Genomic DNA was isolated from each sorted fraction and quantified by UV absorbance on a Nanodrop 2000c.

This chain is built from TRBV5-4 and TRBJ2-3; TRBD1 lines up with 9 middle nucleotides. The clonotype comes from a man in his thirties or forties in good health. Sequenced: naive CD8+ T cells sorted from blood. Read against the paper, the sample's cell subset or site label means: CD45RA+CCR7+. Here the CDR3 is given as CASSLTGQGTDTQYF. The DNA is TGTGCCAGCAGCTTGACAGGACAGGGGACAGATACGCAGTATTTT.